A selection of T cell receptor beta chains follows, all from one sample in a study of blood T cell repertoires in COVID-19. Repertoires were generated with immunoSEQ multiplex PCR, while TCRdb's copy carries only in-frame clones and drops some. Of around 86,000 clones in the sample, around 87% are singletons; the top ten hold 4.5% to 6%. Source material: peripheral blood. The receptors originated from an elderly woman with acute or convalescent COVID-19. The CDR3 runs from the conserved cysteine through the conserved F or W. D genes are given only for firm matches. Clone size is not always given. Where it is, it says once, few, many or a class for expanded clones.

TRBJ2-3,TRBV2,NA,NA,TGTGCCAGCAGCGGACAGGGAGGGACAGATACGCAGTATTTT,CASSGQGGTDTQYF
TRBJ2-7,TRBV12-3/TRBV12-4,NA,NA,TGTGCCAGCAGTTTTCCAGGGTTCTACGAGCAGTACTTC,CASSFPGFYEQYF
TRBJ2-7,TRBV2,few,NA,TGTGCCAGCAGTGGAGGCAACTACGAGCAGTACTTC,CASSGGNYEQYF
TRBJ2-1,TRBV4-1,NA,TRBD2,TGCGCCAGCAGCCAGGCTAGCGGGAGAGGTAATGAGCAGTTCTTC,CASSQASGRGNEQFF
TRBJ1-2,TRBV19,NA,NA,TGTGCCAGTAGTAGCACCTTTAAACAGGGTGGTCCCTATGGCTACACCTTC,CASSSTFKQGGPYGYTF
TRBJ1-5,TRBV6-5,NA,NA,TGTGCCAGCATGCAGGTCCGCAATCAGCCCCAGCATTTT,CASMQVRNQPQHF
TRBJ2-3,TRBV10-1,NA,TRBD2,TGCGCCAGCAGTGAGGGGCTAGCGGGCACCGCAGATACGCAGTATTTT,CASSEGLAGTADTQYF
TRBJ2-5,TRBV4-3,NA,TRBD2,TGCGCCAGCAGCCAGGCTAGCGGGGGGGCCCGTGGGGAGACCCAGTACTTC,CASSQASGGARGETQYF
TRBJ2-7,TRBV6-6,NA,TRBD1,TGTGCCAGCAGGGGACAGGATGGAGTTAAGAACGAGCAGTACTTC,CASRGQDGVKNEQYF
TRBJ1-5,TRBV6-2/TRBV6-3,NA,TRBD1,TGTGCCAGCAGTTACTCCGGACAGGGGAATCAGCCCCAGCATTTT,CASSYSGQGNQPQHF
TRBJ1-2,TRBV3-1/TRBV3-2,NA,NA,TGTGCCAGCAGCCGAGACGATCTGAGGTATGGCTACACCTTC,CASSRDDLRYGYTF
TRBJ1-1,TRBV27,NA,TRBD1,TGTGCCAGCAGTACTCTGACAGGGGCGAACACTGAAGCTTTCTTT,CASSTLTGANTEAFF
TRBJ2-5,TRBV9,NA,TRBD2,TGTGCCAGCAGCGTTACTAGCGGGGACCAAGAGACCCAGTACTTC,CASSVTSGDQETQYF
TRBJ1-5,TRBV7-2,NA,NA,TGTGCCAGCAGCTTGGGGGGGAGTAGCAATCAGCCCCAGCATTTT,CASSLGGSSNQPQHF
TRBJ1-1,TRBV3-1/TRBV3-2,NA,NA,TGTGCCAGCAAAGCAGGGAACACTGAAGCTTTCTTT,CASKAGNTEAFF
TRBJ2-7,TRBV6-1,NA,TRBD2,TGTGCCAGCAGTGAAGGACTAGCGATCTACGAGCAGTACTTC,CASSEGLAIYEQYF
TRBJ1-1,TRBV29-1,NA,NA,TGCAGCGTCCGAGTGGGGGCGGGTACTGAAGCTTTCTTT,CSVRVGAGTEAFF
TRBJ2-1,TRBV30,NA,NA,TGTGCCTGGAGTCCCGGGGAGTACGGTGGGGCCTTGGAGGGTGAGCAGTTCTTC,CAWSPGEYGGALEGEQFF
TRBJ2-2,TRBV4-3,NA,TRBD2,TGCGCCAGCAGCCCCCGGACTAGCGGGGGGTGGGGCACCGGGGAGCTGTTTTTT,CASSPRTSGGWGTGELFF
TRBJ2-7,TRBV6-5,NA,TRBD1,TGTGCCAGCGAGGGGGCTGGCTACGAGCAGTACTTC,CASEGAGYEQYF
TRBJ2-5,TRBV30,NA,NA,TGTGCCTGGAGTGGTTTTTGGGGAGAGAAAGAGACCCAGTACTTC,CAWSGFWGEKETQYF
TRBJ1-1,TRBV15,NA,TRBD1,TGTGCCACCAGCAGGGGACAGGGGCAGGGGAACACTGAAGCTTTCTTT,CATSRGQGQGNTEAFF
TRBJ2-1,TRBV2,NA,TRBD2,TGTGCCAGCAGGGAGCGGGAGTACAATGAGCAGTTCTTC,CASREREYNEQFF
TRBJ1-4,TRBV19,NA,NA,TGTGCCACCAAGGACAGAAATTATGAAAAACTGTTTTTT,CATKDRNYEKLFF
TRBJ1-5,TRBV18,NA,TRBD1,TGTGCCAGCTCGCGACAGGGTCAGCCCCAGCATTTT,CASSRQGQPQHF
TRBJ2-7,TRBV7-9,few,NA,TGTGCCAGCAGCTTGTTTCAGCGGAGTCCCTACGAGCAGTACTTC,CASSLFQRSPYEQYF
TRBJ1-4,TRBV13,NA,NA,TGTGCCAGCAGCCCGTATAATGAAAAACTGTTTTTT,CASSPYNEKLFF
TRBJ2-4,TRBV2,NA,NA,TGTGCCAGCCATGGGGGCGCCAAAAACATTCAGTACTTC,CASHGGAKNIQYF
TRBJ2-4,TRBV7-8,NA,TRBD1,TGTGCCAGCAGCTTAGTCGTGACAGGGGTCAACATTCAGTACTTC,CASSLVVTGVNIQYF
TRBJ2-2,TRBV30,NA,TRBD1,TGTGCCTGGAGTAACAGGGGGGAACGGTGGCGCAGGGAGCTGTTTTTT,CAWSNRGERWRRELFF
TRBJ1-2,TRBV6-5,NA,TRBD1,TGTGCCAGCAGTTGGGACAGTTCCTATGGCTACACCTTC,CASSWDSSYGYTF
TRBJ2-5,TRBV5-1,NA,TRBD2,TGCGCCAGCAGCTGGGGACTAGCGGCTACTTACCAAGAGACCCAGTACTTC,CASSWGLAATYQETQYF
TRBJ1-1,TRBV6-4,NA,NA,TGTGCCAGCAGTGTTGGGCTGGAGAACACTGAAGCTTTCTTT,CASSVGLENTEAFF
TRBJ1-4,TRBV19,NA,TRBD1,TGTGCCAGTAGCCGGGGACAGAATGAAAAACTGTTTTTT,CASSRGQNEKLFF
TRBJ1-1,TRBV29-1,NA,TRBD1,TGCAGCTACCTCGACAGGGGACGGGGGAACACTGAAGCTTTCTTT,CSYLDRGRGNTEAFF
TRBJ2-7,TRBV2,NA,TRBD2,TGTGCCAGCAGTTGGGGTAGCGGGGACCAGGTGTACTTC,CASSWGSGDQVYF
TRBJ2-7,TRBV7-2,NA,TRBD1,TGTGCCAGCAGCACAGAGGGGGGACAGGGGTACGAGCAGTACTTC,CASSTEGGQGYEQYF
TRBJ2-2,TRBV27,NA,TRBD1,TGTGCCAGCTCGACCAGGGGGCCGGGCACCGGGGAGCTGTTTTTT,CASSTRGPGTGELFF
TRBJ1-5,TRBV7-8,NA,TRBD1,TGTGCCAGCAGCCCAGACAGGGTAGGAAATCAGCCCCAGCATTTT,CASSPDRVGNQPQHF
TRBJ1-4,TRBV4-2,NA,NA,TGTGCCAGCAGCCAAGTCTTTGCAACTAATGAAAAACTGTTTTTT,CASSQVFATNEKLFF
TRBJ1-1,TRBV19,NA,TRBD1,TGTGCCAGTAGTTCCTCGGGACAGGGGGCCACTGAAGCTTTCTTT,CASSSSGQGATEAFF
TRBJ1-2,TRBV5-6,NA,NA,TGTGCCAGCAGCTTGGGTGTAAACTATGGCTACACCTTC,CASSLGVNYGYTF
TRBJ2-3,TRBV6-5,NA,TRBD2,TGTGCCAGCAGCCCACTAGCGGCAGATACGCAGTATTTT,CASSPLAADTQYF
TRBJ2-1,TRBV5-1,NA,TRBD2,TGCGCCAGCAGCTTGGCCCCGTCTAGCGGGACCTACAATGAGCAGTTCTTC,CASSLAPSSGTYNEQFF
TRBJ2-7,TRBV29-1,NA,TRBD1,TGCAGCGTGGGAACAGGGGCTCTCCCCTCCTACGAGCAGTACTTC,CSVGTGALPSYEQYF